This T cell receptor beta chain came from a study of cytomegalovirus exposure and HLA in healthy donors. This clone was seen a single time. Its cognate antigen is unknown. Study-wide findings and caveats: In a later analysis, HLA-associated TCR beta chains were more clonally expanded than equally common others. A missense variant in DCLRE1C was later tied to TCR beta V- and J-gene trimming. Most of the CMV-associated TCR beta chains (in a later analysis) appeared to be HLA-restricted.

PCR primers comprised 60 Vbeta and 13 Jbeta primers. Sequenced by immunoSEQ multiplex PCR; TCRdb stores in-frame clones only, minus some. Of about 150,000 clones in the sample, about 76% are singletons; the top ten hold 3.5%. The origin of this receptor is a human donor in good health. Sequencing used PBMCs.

CDR3 bases: TGTGCCAGCAGCCCCAACCGGGGCTCCTACAATGAGCAGTTCTTC. Amino acid sequence: CASSPNRGSYNEQFF. The rearrangement uses TRBV13 and TRBJ2-1, with D possibly matching TRBD2 (5 bases). Germline CDR1 is PRHDT and CDR2 is FYEKMQ (reference sequence). V lost 5 bases and J 0 bases, leaving 11 bases between the germline ends. The CDR3 length is 15 residues.